Listed here is a single T cell receptor (beta chain). Its antigen is not known. This sample was taken from a study of vaccination and CD4 T cells after COVID-19. The treatment here: roughly 10-day PBMC culture with coronavirus spike peptide pools or control peptides (ViraFEST assay). Germline values: CDR1 SGHTA, CDR2 FQGNSA. V lost 5 bases and J lost 5; bases outside the gene matches: 7. The CDR3 spans 14 residues. With the Oncomine TCR Beta short-read assay, DNA from cultured CD4+ T cells was sequenced. TCRdb re-derived calls from the PCR reads in MiXCR, one entry per CDR3 protein. The data contain 5,500 or so distinct CDR3 sequences, about 65% of them seen just once; the ten biggest clones take up about 19%.

Specimen: CD4+ T cells from blood, cultured in vitro. The TCR sequence derives from a human donor who had recovered from COVID-19. The chain combines TRBV7-2 with TRBJ1-1; 8 positions match TRBD1. Here the CDR3 reads CASSHTTGETEAFF. The CDR3 bases are TGTGCCAGCAGCCACACGACAGGGGAAACTGAAGCTTTCTTT.